Here is one T cell receptor (beta chain) with its context. This sample is part of a study of technical replicates of blood from several donors. The length of the CDR3 is 14 residues. From germline, CDR1 is MNHEY and CDR2 SVGAGI. V was shortened by 5 bases and J by 4 bases, with 11 bases between the two germline ends. Repertoires were generated with immunoSEQ multiplex PCR, while TCRdb's copy carries only in-frame clones and drops some. The data contain around 64,000 clones, about 94% of them singletons. This TCR was sampled from a human donor in good health. Some clones in this sample may be carry-over from other donors' samples. Sample: PBMCs. This chain joins TRBV6-5 and TRBJ2-2; no definite D call. Written as DNA, the CDR3 is TGTGCCAGCAGTAGACTGGTGACCACCGGGGAGCTGTTTTTT. It yields the protein CASSRLVTTGELFF.